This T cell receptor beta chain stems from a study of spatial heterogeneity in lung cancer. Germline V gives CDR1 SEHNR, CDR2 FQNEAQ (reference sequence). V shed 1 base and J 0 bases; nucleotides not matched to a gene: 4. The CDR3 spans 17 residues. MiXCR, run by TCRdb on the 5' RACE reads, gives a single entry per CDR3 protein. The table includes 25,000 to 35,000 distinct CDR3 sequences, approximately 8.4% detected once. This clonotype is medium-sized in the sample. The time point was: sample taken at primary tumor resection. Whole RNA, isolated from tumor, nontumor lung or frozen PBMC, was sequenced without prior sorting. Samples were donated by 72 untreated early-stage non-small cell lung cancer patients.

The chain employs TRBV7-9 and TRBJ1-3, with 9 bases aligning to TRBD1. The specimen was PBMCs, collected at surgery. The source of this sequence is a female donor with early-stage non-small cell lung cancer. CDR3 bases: TGTGCCAGCAGCTTAGATGGGACAGGGCCCTCTGGAAACACCATATATTTT. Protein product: CASSLDGTGPSGNTIYF.